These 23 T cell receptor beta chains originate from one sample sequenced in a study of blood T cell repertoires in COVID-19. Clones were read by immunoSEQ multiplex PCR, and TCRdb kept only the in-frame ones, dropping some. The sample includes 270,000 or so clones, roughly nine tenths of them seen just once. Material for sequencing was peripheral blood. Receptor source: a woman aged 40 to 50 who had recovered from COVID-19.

DNA of the CDR3: TGTGCCAGTGGACAGGGGGCAAATGAGCAGTTCTTC. Its translation is CASGQGANEQFF. The J gene is TRBJ2-1, the V gene TRBV24-1, with 11 bases matching TRBD1. Germline lookup yields CDR1 KGHDR and CDR2 SFDVKD. This CDR3 has 12 amino acids. The V and J ends lost 11 bases and 7 bases, in that order; junction bases with no gene match: 3.

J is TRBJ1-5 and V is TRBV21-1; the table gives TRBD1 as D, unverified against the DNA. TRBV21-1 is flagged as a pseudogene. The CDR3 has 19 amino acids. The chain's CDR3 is CASSKEAPEGGNSNQPQHF. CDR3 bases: TGTGCCAGCAGCAAAGAGGCCCCGGAAGGGGGAAATAGCAATCAGCCCCAGCATTTT.

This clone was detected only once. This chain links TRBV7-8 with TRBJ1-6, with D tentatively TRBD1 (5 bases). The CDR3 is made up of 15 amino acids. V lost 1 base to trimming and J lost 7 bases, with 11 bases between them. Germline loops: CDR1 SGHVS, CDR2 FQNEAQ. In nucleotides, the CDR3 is TGTGCCAGCAGCTTAGGACCCGACAGAAATTCACCCCTCCACTTT. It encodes CASSLGPDRNSPLHF.

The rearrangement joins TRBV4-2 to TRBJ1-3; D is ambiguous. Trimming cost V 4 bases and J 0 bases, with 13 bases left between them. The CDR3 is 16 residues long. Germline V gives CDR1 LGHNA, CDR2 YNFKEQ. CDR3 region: CASSPSSPGSGNTIYF. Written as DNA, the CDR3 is TGTGCCAGCAGCCCATCTTCTCCGGGCTCTGGAAACACCATATATTTT.

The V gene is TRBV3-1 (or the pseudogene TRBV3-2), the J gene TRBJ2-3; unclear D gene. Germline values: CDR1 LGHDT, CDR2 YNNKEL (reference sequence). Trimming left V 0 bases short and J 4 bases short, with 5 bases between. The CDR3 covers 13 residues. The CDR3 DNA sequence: TGTGCCAGCAGCCAAGACCTACCAGATACGCAGTATTTT. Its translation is CASSQDLPDTQYF.

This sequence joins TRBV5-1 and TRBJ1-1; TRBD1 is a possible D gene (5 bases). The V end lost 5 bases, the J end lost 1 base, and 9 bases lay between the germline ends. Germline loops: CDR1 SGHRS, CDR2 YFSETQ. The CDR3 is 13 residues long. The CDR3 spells CASRLTANTEAFF. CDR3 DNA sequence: TGCGCCAGCAGATTGACAGCGAACACTGAAGCTTTCTTT.

CDR3 protein: CASSSQANYGYTF. The CDR3, as DNA: TGTGCCAGCAGCTCCCAGGCTAACTATGGCTACACCTTC. This chain links TRBV7-3 with TRBJ1-2; no firm D call. V gave up 4 bases and J gave up 0 bases, with 6 bases separating them. Germline V lookup: CDR1 SGHTA, CDR2 FQGTGA. The length of the CDR3 is 13 residues.

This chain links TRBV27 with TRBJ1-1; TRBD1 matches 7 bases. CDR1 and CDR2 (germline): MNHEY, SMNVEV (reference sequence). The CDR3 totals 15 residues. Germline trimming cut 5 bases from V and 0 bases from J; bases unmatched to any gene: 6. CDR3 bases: TGTGCCAGCAGTCCGGGACAGACGATGAACACTGAAGCTTTCTTT. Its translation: CASSPGQTMNTEAFF.

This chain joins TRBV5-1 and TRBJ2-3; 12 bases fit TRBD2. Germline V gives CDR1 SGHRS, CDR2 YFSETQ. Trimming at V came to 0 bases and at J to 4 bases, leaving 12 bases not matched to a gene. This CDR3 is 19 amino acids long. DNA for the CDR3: TGCGCCAGCAGCTTGGCCAAACTTCCGACTAGCGGGGGTTCAGATACGCAGTATTTT. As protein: CASSLAKLPTSGGSDTQYF.

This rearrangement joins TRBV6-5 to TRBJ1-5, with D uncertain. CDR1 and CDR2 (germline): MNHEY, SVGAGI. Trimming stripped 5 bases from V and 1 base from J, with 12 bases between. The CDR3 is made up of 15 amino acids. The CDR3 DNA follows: TGTGCCAGCAGTCTCCGGACGGGAAGCAATCAGCCCCAGCATTTT. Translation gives CASSLRTGSNQPQHF.

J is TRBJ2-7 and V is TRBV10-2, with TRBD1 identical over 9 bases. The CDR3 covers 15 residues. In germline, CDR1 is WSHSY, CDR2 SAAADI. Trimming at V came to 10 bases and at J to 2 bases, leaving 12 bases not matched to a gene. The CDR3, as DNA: TGCGCCACCACTGCCGGGACAGGGACCCCCTACGAGCAGTACTTC. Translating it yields CATTAGTGTPYEQYF.

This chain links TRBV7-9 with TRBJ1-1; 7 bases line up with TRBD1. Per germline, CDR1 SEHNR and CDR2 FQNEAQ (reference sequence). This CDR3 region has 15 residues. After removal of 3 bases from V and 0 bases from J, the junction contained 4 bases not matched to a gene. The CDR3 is CASSFDRVMNTEAFF. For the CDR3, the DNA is TGTGCCAGCAGCTTTGACAGGGTCATGAACACTGAAGCTTTCTTT.

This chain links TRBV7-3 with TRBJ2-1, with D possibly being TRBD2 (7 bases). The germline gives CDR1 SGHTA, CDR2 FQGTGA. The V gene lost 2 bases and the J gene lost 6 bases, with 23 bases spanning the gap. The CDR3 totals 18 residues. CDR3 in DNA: TGTGCCAGCAGCTTATGGTTTCCTGGGCCAGGGGAGGGCAATGAGCAGTTCTTC. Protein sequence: CASSLWFPGPGEGNEQFF.

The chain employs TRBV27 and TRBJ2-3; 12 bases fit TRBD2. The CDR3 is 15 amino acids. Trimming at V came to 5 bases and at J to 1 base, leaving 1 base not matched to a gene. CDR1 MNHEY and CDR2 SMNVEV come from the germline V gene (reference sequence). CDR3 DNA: TGTGCCAGCAGTCGACTAGCGGGGGGCACAGATACGCAGTATTTT. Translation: CASSRLAGGTDTQYF.

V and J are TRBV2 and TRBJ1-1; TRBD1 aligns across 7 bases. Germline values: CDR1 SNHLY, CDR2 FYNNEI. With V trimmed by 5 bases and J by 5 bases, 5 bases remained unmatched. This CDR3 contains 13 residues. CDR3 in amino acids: CASSLDRATEAFF. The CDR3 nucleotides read TGTGCCAGCAGTCTAGACAGGGCGACTGAAGCTTTCTTT.

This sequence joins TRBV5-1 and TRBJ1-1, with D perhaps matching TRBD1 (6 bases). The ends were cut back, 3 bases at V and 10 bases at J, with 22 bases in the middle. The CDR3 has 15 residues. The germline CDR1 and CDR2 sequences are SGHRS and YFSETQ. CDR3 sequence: CASSSTGHPSVVAFF. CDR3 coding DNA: TGCGCCAGCAGCTCAACGGGACACCCCTCCGTGGTAGCTTTCTTT.

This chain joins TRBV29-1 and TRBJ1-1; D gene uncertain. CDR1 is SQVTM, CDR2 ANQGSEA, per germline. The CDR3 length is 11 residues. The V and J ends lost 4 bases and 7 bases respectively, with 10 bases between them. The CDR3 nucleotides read TGCAGCGTTGTGACGCAGGTTGAAGCTTTCTTT. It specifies CSVVTQVEAFF. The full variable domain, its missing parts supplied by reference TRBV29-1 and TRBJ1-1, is SAVISQKPSRDICQRGTSLTIQCQVDSQVTMMFWYRQQPGQSLTLIATANQGSEATYESGFVIDKFPISRPNLTFSTLTVSNMSPEDSSIYLCSVVTQVEAFFGQGTRLTVV.

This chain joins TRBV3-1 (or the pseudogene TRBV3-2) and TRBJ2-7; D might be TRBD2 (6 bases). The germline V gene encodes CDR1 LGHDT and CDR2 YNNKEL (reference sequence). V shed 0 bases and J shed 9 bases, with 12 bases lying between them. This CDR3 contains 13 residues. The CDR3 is CASSQEEGSRQYV. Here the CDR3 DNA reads TGTGCCAGCAGCCAAGAGGAGGGTTCTAGGCAGTACGTC.

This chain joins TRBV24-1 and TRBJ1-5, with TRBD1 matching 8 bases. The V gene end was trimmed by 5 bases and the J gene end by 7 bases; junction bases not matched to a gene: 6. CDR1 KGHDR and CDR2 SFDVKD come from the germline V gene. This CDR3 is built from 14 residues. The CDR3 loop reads CATSGDRGVQPQHF. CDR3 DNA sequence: TGTGCCACCAGTGGTGACAGGGGAGTACAGCCCCAGCATTTT.

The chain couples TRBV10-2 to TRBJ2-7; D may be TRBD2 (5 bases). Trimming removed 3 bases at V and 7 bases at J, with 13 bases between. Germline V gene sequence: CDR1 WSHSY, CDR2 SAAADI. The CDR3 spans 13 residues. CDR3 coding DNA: TGCGCCAGCAGTGAACAGTCATCGGGAGAGCAGTACTTC. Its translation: CASSEQSSGEQYF.

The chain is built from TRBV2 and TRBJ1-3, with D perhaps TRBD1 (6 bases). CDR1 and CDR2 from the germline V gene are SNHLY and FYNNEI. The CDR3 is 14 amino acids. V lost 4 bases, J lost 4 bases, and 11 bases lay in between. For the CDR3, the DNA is TGTGCCAGCAGTGTAACAGGGTTGGGAAACACCATATATTTT. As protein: CASSVTGLGNTIYF.

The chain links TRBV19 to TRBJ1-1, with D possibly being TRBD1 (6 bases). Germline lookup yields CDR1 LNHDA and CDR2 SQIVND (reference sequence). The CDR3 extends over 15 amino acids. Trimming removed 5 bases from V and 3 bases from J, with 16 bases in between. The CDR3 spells CASSVGEGGDTEAFF. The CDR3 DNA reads TGTGCCAGTAGTGTGGGGGAGGGGGGAGACACTGAAGCTTTCTTT.

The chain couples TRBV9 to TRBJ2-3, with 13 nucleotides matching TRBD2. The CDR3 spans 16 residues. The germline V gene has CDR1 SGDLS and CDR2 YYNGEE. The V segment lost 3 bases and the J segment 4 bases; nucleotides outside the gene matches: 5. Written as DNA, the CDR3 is TGTGCCAGCAGCGAAACTAGCGGGGGGGTCGCAGATACGCAGTATTTT. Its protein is CASSETSGGVADTQYF.